The 7 T cell receptor beta chains below all came from one sample that was sequenced in a study of blood T cell repertoires in COVID-19. Repertoires were generated with immunoSEQ multiplex PCR, while TCRdb's copy carries only in-frame clones and drops some. The table records over 70,000 clones, over 75% of them present only once. Sequencing was carried out using peripheral blood. The source is an older man with acute or convalescent COVID-19.

This chain uses TRBV2 with TRBJ2-7, with D perhaps TRBD1 (5 bases). Trimming removed 7 bases from V and 1 base from J, with 17 bases in between. Per the germline V gene, CDR1 is SNHLY and CDR2 is FYNNEI. The length of the CDR3 is 15 residues. The chain's CDR3 is CASKFTIDRSYEQYF. The CDR3 nucleotides are TGTGCCAGCAAGTTTACCATAGACAGATCCTACGAGCAGTACTTC.

The chain recombines TRBV7-8 with TRBJ1-5; perhaps TRBD1 as D (6 bases). V was clipped by 1 base and J by 6 bases, with 10 bases between them. Germline-derived CDR1 and CDR2 are SGHVS and FQNEAQ. CDR3 length: 14 amino acids. The CDR3 DNA follows: TGTGCCAGCAGCTTAGTCAGGGGAAGTCAGCCCCAGCATTTT. Translation gives CASSLVRGSQPQHF.

The chain links TRBV18 to TRBJ1-2; D is undetermined. Trimming cost V 0 bases and J 5 bases, with 7 bases left between them. The CDR3 loop spans 13 amino acids. CDR1 and CDR2 from the germline V gene are KGHSH and LQKENI. The CDR3 coding sequence is TGTGCCAGCTCACCACCGGGAGTGTATGGCTACACCTTC. Protein sequence: CASSPPGVYGYTF.

The chain combines TRBV11-2 with TRBJ1-6, with TRBD1 matching 7 bases. Per the germline V gene, CDR1 is SGHAT and CDR2 is FQNNGV. The CDR3 extends over 16 amino acids. V lost 5 bases, J lost 4 bases, and 8 bases stayed unmatched. The chain's CDR3 is CASSPRTGPYNSPLHF. The CDR3 DNA reads TGTGCCAGCAGCCCCCGGACAGGACCTTATAATTCACCCCTCCACTTT.

This clone was seen more than once but under ten times. The chain combines TRBV10-1 with TRBJ2-7; no clear D gene. The CDR3 extends over 11 amino acids. Trimming stripped 5 bases from V and 9 bases from J, with 11 bases between. Germline CDR1 and CDR2: WNHNN and SYGVQD (reference sequence). The CDR3 DNA reads TGCGCCAGCAGTAACGGTTTGGTGCAGTACTTC. It specifies CASSNGLVQYF.

The chain employs TRBV15 and TRBJ2-5; TRBD2 aligns across 8 bases. Trimming took 7 bases from V and 4 from J; bases not matched to a gene: 14. This CDR3 has 16 amino acids. The germline V gene has CDR1 LNHNV and CDR2 YYDKDF (reference sequence). The CDR3 spells CATMPRRREVGETQYF. CDR3 in DNA: TGTGCCACCATGCCGCGCCGGCGGGAGGTCGGAGAGACCCAGTACTTC.

The J gene is TRBJ2-5, the V gene TRBV7-6; 9 bases are a match to TRBD2. The CDR3 is 16 amino acids. CDR1 and CDR2 from the germline V gene are SGHVS and FNYEAQ. The trim removed 0 bases at V and 1 base at J, leaving 3 bases unmatched. This CDR3 reads CASSLAQAGGQETQYF. The DNA of the CDR3 is TGTGCCAGCAGCTTAGCGCAAGCGGGAGGCCAAGAGACCCAGTACTTC.